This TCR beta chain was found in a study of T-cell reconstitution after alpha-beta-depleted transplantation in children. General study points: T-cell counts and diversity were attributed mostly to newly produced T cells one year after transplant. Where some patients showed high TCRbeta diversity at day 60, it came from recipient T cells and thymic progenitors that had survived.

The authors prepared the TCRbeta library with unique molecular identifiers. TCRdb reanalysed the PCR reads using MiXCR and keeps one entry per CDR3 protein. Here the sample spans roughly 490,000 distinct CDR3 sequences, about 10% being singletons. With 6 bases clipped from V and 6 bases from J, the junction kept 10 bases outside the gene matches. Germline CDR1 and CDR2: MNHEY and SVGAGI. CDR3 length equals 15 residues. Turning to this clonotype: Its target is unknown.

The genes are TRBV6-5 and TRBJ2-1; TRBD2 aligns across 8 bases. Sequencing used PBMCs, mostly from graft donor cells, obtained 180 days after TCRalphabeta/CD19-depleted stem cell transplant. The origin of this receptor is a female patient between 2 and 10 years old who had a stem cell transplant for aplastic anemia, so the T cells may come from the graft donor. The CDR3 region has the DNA TGTGCCAGCAGGCCAAGCGGACTAGCCCGCAATGAGCAGTTCTTC. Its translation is CASRPSGLARNEQFF.